A single sample gave rise to the 5 T cell receptor beta chains below, sequenced in a study of blood T cell repertoires in COVID-19. The method was immunoSEQ multiplex PCR; TCRdb's version includes in-frame clones alone and lacks a portion of them. The sample has almost 200,000 clones, around four fifths seen once; the top ten hold roughly 0.91%. The source material was peripheral blood. The receptors were gathered from a man aged 55 to 70 with COVID-19, enrolled during active disease.

The chain employs TRBV5-1 and TRBJ1-4; TRBD1 might be the D (5 bases). This CDR3 contains 17 residues. Trimming pared 0 bases from V and 0 bases from J, leaving 12 bases between. Germline CDR1 is SGHRS and CDR2 is YFSETQ. CDR3 DNA sequence: TGCGCCAGCAGCTTGGAATTCGGGGGTGCAACTAATGAAAAACTGTTTTTT. It is translated as CASSLEFGGATNEKLFF.

Worth noting for this clone: The same CDR3 is also encoded by other DNA sequences in this sample. This sequence joins TRBV5-4 and TRBJ1-1, with D unresolved. The CDR3 sequence is 16 residues long. The germline V gene has CDR1 SGHNT and CDR2 YYREEE (reference sequence). V was clipped by 0 bases and J by 0 bases, with 12 bases between them. This CDR3 reads CASSLAAGGLNTEAFF. The CDR3 bases are TGTGCCAGCAGCTTGGCCGCGGGTGGGCTGAACACTGAAGCTTTCTTT. Filled out from reference TRBV5-4 and TRBJ1-1, the complete variable domain reads ETGVTQSPTHLIKTRGQQVTLRCSSQSGHNTVSWYQQALGQGPQFIFQYYREEENGRGNFPPRFSGLQFPNYSSELNVNALELDDSALYLCASSLAAGGLNTEAFFGQGTRLTVV.

The chain joins TRBV5-4 to TRBJ1-6, with 7 bases identical to TRBD1. The CDR3 runs to 15 residues. The germline V gene encodes CDR1 SGHNT and CDR2 YYREEE (reference sequence). Trimming removed 2 bases from V and 7 bases from J; junction bases left unmatched: 6. The CDR3 region is CASSFTGEPNSPLHF. In nucleotides, the CDR3 is TGTGCCAGCAGCTTTACAGGGGAACCCAATTCACCCCTCCACTTT.

Many counts were recorded for this clone. The gene calls are TRBV10-1 and TRBJ1-6, with D uncertain. The CDR3 loop spans 14 amino acids. Trimming cost V 6 bases and J 8 bases, with 14 bases left between them. The germline gives CDR1 WNHNN, CDR2 SYGVQD (reference sequence). The CDR3 region has the DNA TGCGCCAGCAGGGGTGTTGAGGTTCATTCACCCCTCCACTTT. It codes for CASRGVEVHSPLHF.

The J gene is TRBJ1-1, the V gene TRBV30, with a possible D match to TRBD1 (6 bases). The CDR3 extends over 13 amino acids. V was trimmed by 2 bases and J by 6 bases, leaving 13 bases between them. CDR1 and CDR2 (germline): GTSNPN, SVGIG (reference sequence). DNA for the CDR3: TGTGCCTGGAGTAGGCCAGGGGTGGCTGAAGCTTTCTTT. It yields the protein CAWSRPGVAEAFF.